These 15 T cell receptor beta chains were all obtained from the same sample, sequenced in a study of shared clonotypes between healthy human individuals. TCRdb's table, derived via immunoSEQ multiplex PCR, lists solely in-frame clones and lacks some. The data show fewer than 850,000 clones, less than 80% seen once. Sequenced input: memory CD4+ T cells sorted from blood. Subset defined: CD45RA-negative fraction. Source of these receptors: a woman younger than 45 in good health.

The chain employs TRBV7-8 and TRBJ2-1; tentatively, D is TRBD1 (5 bases). The CDR3 covers 16 residues. V dropped 4 bases and J dropped 0 bases, with 13 bases sitting between them. Germline-derived CDR1 and CDR2 are SGHVS and FQNEAQ. In nucleotides, the CDR3 is TGTGCCAGCAGCTCCCTAACAGGAAGCTCCTACAATGAGCAGTTCTTC. Translated: CASSSLTGSSYNEQFF. Full variable domain (rest looked up from reference TRBV7-8 and TRBJ2-1): GAGVSQSPRYKVAKRGQDVALRCDPISGHVSLFWYQQALGQGPEFLTYFQNEAQLDKSGLPSDRFFAERPEGSVSTLKIQRTQQEDSAVYLCASSSLTGSSYNEQFFGPGTRLTVL.

The rearrangement joins TRBV12-5 to TRBJ1-1; 8 nucleotides agree with TRBD1. CDR1 and CDR2 (germline): LGHNT, FRNRAP. The CDR3 is 16 amino acids. Trimming took 0 bases from V and 1 from J; bases not matched to a gene: 4. Here the CDR3 reads CASGLVLDRGNTEAFF. The CDR3 DNA follows: TGTGCTAGTGGTTTGGTACTAGACAGGGGGAACACTGAAGCTTTCTTT.

CDR3 in amino acids: CASSPLGSMNTEAFF. For the CDR3, the DNA is TGTGCCAGCTCACCACTCGGCAGCATGAACACTGAAGCTTTCTTT. This chain connects TRBV18 to TRBJ1-1, with D hard to call. V dropped 1 base and J dropped 0 bases, with 9 bases sitting between them. CDR1 and CDR2 (germline): KGHSH, LQKENI. This CDR3 is built from 15 residues.

This clone was found a few times. The chain couples TRBV12-5 to TRBJ2-2; D gene ambiguous. The CDR3 has 14 amino acids. CDR1 is LGHNT, CDR2 FRNRAP, per germline. Trimming shortened V by 3 bases and J by 6 bases, and 11 bases separated the two germline ends. CDR3 nucleotides: TGTGCTAGTGGTTTAGCCGCGGTGGCCGGGGAGCTGTTTTTT. It translates to CASGLAAVAGELFF.

V is TRBV15 and J is TRBJ1-3; TRBD1 might be the D (6 bases). V was shortened by 0 bases and J by 4 bases, with 13 bases between the two germline ends. This CDR3 contains 16 residues. Germline lookup yields CDR1 LNHNV and CDR2 YYDKDF (reference sequence). The CDR3 is CATSRDAGASGNTIYF. CDR3 nucleotide sequence: TGTGCCACCAGCAGAGATGCGGGGGCTTCGGGAAACACCATATATTTT.

The chain couples TRBV29-1 to TRBJ1-1; no definite D call. CDR3 size: 13 residues. The V end was cut by 1 base, the J end by 0 bases, with 6 bases between. The germline gives CDR1 SQVTM, CDR2 ANQGSEA. CDR3 bases: TGCAGCGTTGAAGTTTCACTGAACACTGAAGCTTTCTTT. This codes for CSVEVSLNTEAFF.

The chain combines TRBV7-2 with TRBJ2-3; no definite D call. Germline V gene lookup returns CDR1 SGHTA and CDR2 FQGNSA. With 2 bases removed from V and 6 bases from J, the gap between germline ends came to 9 bases. CDR3 length: 13 amino acids. The CDR3 spells CASSLNARDTQYF. CDR3 nucleotide sequence: TGTGCCAGCAGCTTAAACGCAAGGGATACGCAGTATTTT.

This clone came up a few times. The V and J genes are TRBV28 and TRBJ1-1; unclear D gene. The CDR3 consists of 13 residues. V was clipped by 6 bases and J by 3 bases, with 11 bases between them. Germline lookup yields CDR1 MDHEN and CDR2 SYDVKM. DNA of the CDR3: TGTGCCAGCAGCGACCCCTCATACACTGAAGCTTTCTTT. This encodes CASSDPSYTEAFF. The whole variable domain, remainder taken from reference TRBV28 and TRBJ1-1, is DVKVTQSSRYLVKRTGEKVFLECVQDMDHENMFWYRQDPGLGLRLIYFSYDVKMKEKGDIPEGYSVSREKKERFSLILESASTNQTSMYLCASSDPSYTEAFFGQGTRLTVV.

The chain has TRBV14 and TRBJ2-5, with 8 bases lining up with TRBD2. The V and J ends lost 1 base and 5 bases, in that order; junction bases with no gene match: 6. Per the germline V gene, CDR1 is SGHDN and CDR2 is FVKESK. The CDR3 has 15 amino acids. CDR3 sequence reads: CASSQVREVGETQYF. As DNA, the CDR3 is TGTGCCAGCAGCCAAGTGCGGGAGGTTGGGGAGACCCAGTACTTC.

The V and J genes are TRBV5-1 and TRBJ2-3; D gene unclear. In germline, CDR1 is SGHRS, CDR2 YFSETQ. V was shortened by 4 bases and J by 1 base, with 10 bases between the two germline ends. The CDR3 is 14 amino acids. The DNA of the CDR3 is TGCGCCAGCAGCCCGAACGCGGGCACAGATACGCAGTATTTT. Translation gives CASSPNAGTDTQYF.

This clone turned up a few times. This chain connects TRBV7-6 to TRBJ2-5, with 9 bases that match TRBD1. The CDR3 extends over 15 amino acids. Germline V gene data show CDR1 as SGHVS and CDR2 as FNYEAQ. J was trimmed by 1 base and V by 6 bases; bases with no gene match: 6. The DNA for the CDR3 is TGTGCCAGCAGTTTCCGGGACAGGGCCCAAGAGACCCAGTACTTC. Translating gives CASSFRDRAQETQYF.

V is TRBV7-3 and J is TRBJ2-7; D perhaps matches TRBD2 (6 bases). V was shortened by 2 bases and J by 6 bases, with 17 bases between the two germline ends. Germline CDR1 reads SGHTA; CDR2 reads FQGTGA. The CDR3 has 15 amino acids. DNA for the CDR3: TGTGCCAGCAGCTTAGGAGGGTCCTACGGCGGCGAGCAGTACTTC. It codes for CASSLGGSYGGEQYF.

This clone was seen more than once but under ten times. The chain links TRBV4-1 to TRBJ1-4; 7 nucleotides line up with TRBD1. The length of the CDR3 is 13 residues. V shed 5 bases and J 7 bases; nucleotides not matched to a gene: 4. Germline V gives CDR1 MGHRA, CDR2 YSYEKL. The CDR3 DNA is TGCGCCAGCAGCAGGGGGCTTGGTGAAAAACTGTTTTTT. Translating it yields CASSRGLGEKLFF.

This clone was recorded only once. The rearrangement uses TRBV30 and TRBJ1-2; 8 bases map to TRBD1. This CDR3 has 15 amino acids. CDR1 and CDR2 from the germline V gene are GTSNPN and SVGIG (reference sequence). Trimming cost V 5 bases and J 1 base; bases outside gene matches: 9. CDR3 sequence: CAWARGRWGNYGYTF. The CDR3 DNA reads TGTGCCTGGGCCAGGGGGCGCTGGGGTAACTATGGCTACACCTTC. Combining the CDR3 with reference TRBV30 and TRBJ1-2 gives the whole variable domain SQTIHQWPATLVQPVGSPLSLECTVEGTSNPNLYWYRQAAGRGLQLLFYSVGIGQISSEVPQNLSASRPQDRQFILSSKKLLLSDSGFYLCAWARGRWGNYGYTFGSGTRLTVV.

The count of this clone is one. Distinct nucleotide sequences in the sample also encode this CDR3. This chain joins TRBV19 and TRBJ2-1; the D is unclear. This CDR3 contains 13 residues. Germline CDR1 is LNHDA and CDR2 is SQIVND (reference sequence). V lost 2 bases, J lost 1 base, and 3 bases lay in between. The CDR3 nucleotides read TGTGCCAGTAGTATATCTTCCTACAATGAGCAGTTCTTC. Translating it yields CASSISSYNEQFF.